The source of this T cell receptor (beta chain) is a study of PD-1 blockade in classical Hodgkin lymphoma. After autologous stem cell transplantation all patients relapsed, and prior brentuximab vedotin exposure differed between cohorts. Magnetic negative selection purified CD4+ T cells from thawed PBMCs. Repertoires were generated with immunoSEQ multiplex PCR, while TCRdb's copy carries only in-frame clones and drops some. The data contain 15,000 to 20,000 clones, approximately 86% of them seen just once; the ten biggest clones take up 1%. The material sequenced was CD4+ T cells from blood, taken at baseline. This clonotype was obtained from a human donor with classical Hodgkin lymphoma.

The CDR3 reads CASSLAVWGDGYTF. The CDR3, as DNA: TGTGCCAGCAGCTTAGCGGTATGGGGTGACGGCTACACCTTC. The V and J genes are TRBV7-9 and TRBJ1-2; no firm D call. V was clipped by 0 bases and J by 8 bases, with 13 bases between them. Germline V CDR1 and CDR2: SEHNR, FQNEAQ (reference sequence). CDR3 length: 14 residues.